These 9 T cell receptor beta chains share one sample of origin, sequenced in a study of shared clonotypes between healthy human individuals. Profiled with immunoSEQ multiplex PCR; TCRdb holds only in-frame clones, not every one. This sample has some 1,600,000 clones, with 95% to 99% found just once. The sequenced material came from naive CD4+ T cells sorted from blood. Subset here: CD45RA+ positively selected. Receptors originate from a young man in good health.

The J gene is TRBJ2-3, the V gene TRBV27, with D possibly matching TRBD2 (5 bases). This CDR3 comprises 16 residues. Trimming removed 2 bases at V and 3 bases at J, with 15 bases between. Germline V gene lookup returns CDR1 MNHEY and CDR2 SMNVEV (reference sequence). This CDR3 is CASSLNLGWETDTQYF. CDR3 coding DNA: TGTGCCAGCAGTTTAAATCTGGGCTGGGAGACAGATACGCAGTATTTT.

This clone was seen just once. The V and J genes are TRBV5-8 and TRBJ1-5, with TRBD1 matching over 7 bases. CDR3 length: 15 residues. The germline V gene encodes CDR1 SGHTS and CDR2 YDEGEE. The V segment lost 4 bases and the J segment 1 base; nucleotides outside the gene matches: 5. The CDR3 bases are TGTGCCAGCAGCCTGACAGGGTACAGCAATCAGCCCCAGCATTTT. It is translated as CASSLTGYSNQPQHF.

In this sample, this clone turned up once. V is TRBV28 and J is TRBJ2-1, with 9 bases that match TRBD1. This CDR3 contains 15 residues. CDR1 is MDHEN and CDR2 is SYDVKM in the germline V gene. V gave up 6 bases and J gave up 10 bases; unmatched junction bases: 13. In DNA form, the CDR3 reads TGTGCCAGCAGCCAGCCGGGACAGGGTTTCCTCGAGCAGTTCTTC. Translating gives CASSQPGQGFLEQFF.

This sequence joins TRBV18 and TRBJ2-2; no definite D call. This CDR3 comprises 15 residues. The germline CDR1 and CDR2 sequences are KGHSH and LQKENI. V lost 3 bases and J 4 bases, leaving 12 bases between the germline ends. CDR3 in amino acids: CASSPSGITTGELFF. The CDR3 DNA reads TGTGCCAGCTCACCCTCGGGCATTACCACCGGGGAGCTGTTTTTT.

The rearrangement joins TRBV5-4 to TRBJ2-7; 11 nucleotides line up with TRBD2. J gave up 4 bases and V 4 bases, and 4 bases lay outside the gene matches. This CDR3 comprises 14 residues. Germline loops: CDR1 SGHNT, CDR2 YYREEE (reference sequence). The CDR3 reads CASSLSGRVYEQYF. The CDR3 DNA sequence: TGTGCCAGCAGCCTTAGCGGGAGGGTATACGAGCAGTACTTC.

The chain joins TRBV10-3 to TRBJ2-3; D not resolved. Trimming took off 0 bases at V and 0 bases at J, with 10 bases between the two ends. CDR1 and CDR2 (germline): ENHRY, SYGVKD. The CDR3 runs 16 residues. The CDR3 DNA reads TGTGCCATCAGTGAGTCCCCAGACTTAAGCACAGATACGCAGTATTTT. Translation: CAISESPDLSTDTQYF.

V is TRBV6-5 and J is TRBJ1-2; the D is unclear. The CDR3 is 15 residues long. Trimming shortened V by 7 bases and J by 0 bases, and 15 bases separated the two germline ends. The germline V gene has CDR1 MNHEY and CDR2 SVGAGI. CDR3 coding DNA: TGTGCCAGCAATCGGAATGACGGAACTAACTATGGCTACACCTTC. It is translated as CASNRNDGTNYGYTF.

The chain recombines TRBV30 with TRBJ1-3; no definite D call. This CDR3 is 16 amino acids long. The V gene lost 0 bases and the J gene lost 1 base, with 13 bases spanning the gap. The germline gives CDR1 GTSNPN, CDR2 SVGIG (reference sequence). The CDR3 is CAWSVRVLKSGNTIYF. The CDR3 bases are TGTGCCTGGAGTGTACGGGTTTTAAAATCTGGAAACACCATATATTTT.

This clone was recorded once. CDR3 region: CASSLGTGVGGYTF. As DNA, the CDR3 is TGTGCCAGCAGCTTGGGGACAGGGGTGGGCGGCTACACCTTC. This chain uses TRBV5-4 with TRBJ1-2; 9 nucleotides align to TRBD1. In germline, CDR1 is SGHNT, CDR2 YYREEE (reference sequence). Unmatched junction bases numbered 5, after V lost 0 bases and J lost 8 bases. The CDR3 totals 14 residues.